These 6 T cell receptor beta chains came from one sample sequenced in a study of T cells in Graves' hyperthyroidism and ophthalmopathy. Amplified TCR beta CDR3 regions came from RNA transcripts. The study used the HTBI primer set for a first-round RT-PCR of the TCR CDR3. TCRdb fed the multiplex PCR reads into MiXCR, producing one record per CDR3 protein. The sample shows fewer than 750,000 distinct CDR3 sequences, 14% to 15% of them seen only once. Sequencing was performed on blood. The receptors stem from a middle-aged woman with Graves' ophthalmopathy.

This clonotype was recorded at least ten times. The chain is built from TRBV12-3 or TRBV12-4 and TRBJ2-5; 7 nucleotides line up with TRBD1. V lost 4 bases, J lost 5 bases, and 10 bases stayed unmatched. This CDR3 spans 15 amino acids. CDR3 in amino acids: CASSSTGTVGETQYF. CDR3 in DNA: TGTGCCAGCAGTTCAACCGGGACAGTGGGGGAGACCCAGTACTTC.

The CDR3 spells CASSVRPSTDTQYF. CDR3 DNA sequence: TGTGCCAGTAGTGTGAGACCGAGCACAGATACGCAGTATTTT. This chain links TRBV19 with TRBJ2-3; D uncertain. The CDR3 is 14 residues long. Per the germline V gene, CDR1 is LNHDA and CDR2 is SQIVND (reference sequence). V was shortened by 5 bases and J by 0 bases, with 9 bases between the two germline ends.

V usage is TRBV12-3 or TRBV12-4 and J usage is TRBJ2-5; a weak D match, TRBD1 (5 bases). CDR3 length: 14 amino acids. Deletions cut 8 bases from V and 2 bases from J, with 15 bases between. In DNA form, the CDR3 reads TGTGCCAGCTTGTGGTCCAGGGATCAAGAGACCCAGTACTTC. This sequence encodes CASLWSRDQETQYF.

This clonotype was recorded at least ten times. In nucleotides, the CDR3 is TGTGCCATCAGTGCGGGGGGAGGAGACGAGCAGTACTTC. Amino acid sequence: CAISAGGGDEQYF. The V gene is TRBV10-3, the J gene TRBJ2-7, with 7 bases aligning to TRBD2. Germline V gene data show CDR1 as ENHRY and CDR2 as SYGVKD. V shed 4 bases and J 5 bases; nucleotides not matched to a gene: 5. The CDR3 runs to 13 residues.

This clonotype was seen at least ten times. This sequence joins TRBV12-3 or TRBV12-4 and TRBJ1-3, with D perhaps TRBD1 (6 bases). Between the trimmed V and J ends, which lost 5 bases and 2 bases, there was a span of 10 bases. The CDR3 consists of 14 residues. The CDR3 here is CASSTAGAGNTIYF. The DNA for the CDR3 is TGTGCCAGCAGTACCGCAGGGGCTGGAAACACCATATATTTT.

This clonotype was recorded many times. The rearrangement joins TRBV19 to TRBJ2-7, with D perhaps TRBD1 (5 bases). Germline values: CDR1 LNHDA, CDR2 SQIVND (reference sequence). The CDR3 length is 14 residues. Trimming took 5 bases from V and 3 from J, leaving 14 bases between them. DNA for the CDR3: TGTGCCAGTAGTGTAGGGGCGGAGAGCTACGAGCAGTACTTC. Translating it yields CASSVGAESYEQYF.